The 18 T cell receptor beta chains listed next were all sequenced from one sample in a study of blood T cells in healthy people across ages. A second PCR, run for roughly 6 to 11 cycles, used a sample-barcoded 5' primer plus a J-beta primer mix. TCRdb recomputed calls from the 5' RACE reads with MiXCR, one row per CDR3 protein. The table shows hundreds of thousands of distinct CDR3 sequences, with about 30% occurring only once. Sequences were obtained from blood. These receptors were collected from a woman of 80 years or more in good health.

This clonotype was detected many times. The CDR3 DNA reads as TGTGCCAGCAGCGACCGAAACGGACCGTCCTCTGGGGCCAACGTCCTGACTTTC. This gives the protein CASSDRNGPSSGANVLTF. The rearrangement joins TRBV7-9 to TRBJ2-6; D uncertain. This CDR3 contains 18 residues. Trimming removed 5 bases at V and 0 bases at J, with 17 bases between. Germline CDR1 reads SEHNR; CDR2 reads FQNEAQ (reference sequence).

This clonotype was seen more than once but under ten times. V usage is TRBV3-1 and J usage is TRBJ2-1; 14 bases agree with TRBD2. Germline lookup yields CDR1 LGHDT and CDR2 YNNKEL (reference sequence). There are 18 residues in the CDR3. The trim removed 4 bases at V and 4 bases at J, leaving 9 bases unmatched. CDR3 nucleotide sequence: TGTGCCAGCAGCCTCCCCCCGGGACTAGCGGGGGATTACAATGAGCAGTTCTTC. It codes for CASSLPPGLAGDYNEQFF.

There are many counts of this clonotype. J is TRBJ2-3 and V is TRBV18; TRBD2 might be the D (5 bases). The length of the CDR3 is 15 residues. Per germline, CDR1 KGHSH and CDR2 LQKENI. V lost 2 bases, J lost 1 base, and 10 bases lay in between. CDR3 loop: CASSPARAGTDTQYF. The CDR3 DNA sequence: TGTGCCAGCTCACCAGCGAGGGCCGGCACAGATACGCAGTATTTT.

The rearrangement joins TRBV12-3 or TRBV12-4 to TRBJ1-5; D is undetermined. The V and J ends lost 1 base and 9 bases respectively, with 10 bases between them. This CDR3 region has 13 residues. This chain's CDR3 is CASSLGAILPQHF. In DNA, the CDR3 is TGTGCCAGCAGTTTAGGGGCAATCCTGCCCCAGCATTTT.

The J gene is TRBJ2-3, the V gene TRBV10-3; TRBD1 might be the D (5 bases). This CDR3 spans 14 amino acids. V was shortened by 6 bases and J by 2 bases, with 12 bases between the two germline ends. CDR1 ENHRY and CDR2 SYGVKD come from the germline V gene. This CDR3 reads CAIRMGQITDTQYF. As DNA, the CDR3 is TGTGCCATCAGGATGGGGCAGATCACAGATACGCAGTATTTT.

As to this clonotype: Possible read error: a much larger clone is one base away. V and J are TRBV9 and TRBJ2-7; TRBD2 matches 10 bases. Germline V CDR1 and CDR2: SGDLS, YYNGEE. This CDR3 is built from 16 residues. J lost 7 bases, V lost 3 bases, and 13 bases had no gene match. The CDR3 DNA is TGTGCCAGCAGCGCCCCCCGGAGCGGGAGGGGGAATGAGCAGTACTTC. Translating gives CASSAPRSGRGNEQYF.

This chain connects TRBV7-9 to TRBJ2-2; D perhaps matches TRBD2 (6 bases). The length of the CDR3 is 15 residues. Germline CDR1 SEHNR, CDR2 FQNEAQ (reference sequence). V was shortened by 5 bases and J by 2 bases, with 12 bases between the two germline ends. The CDR3 nucleotides read TGTGCCAGCAGCCAAGGGACTGCCAACACCGGGGAGCTGTTTTTT. As protein: CASSQGTANTGELFF.

This clonotype has a count of ten or more. This rearrangement joins TRBV9 to TRBJ1-1; the D is unclear. The CDR3 length is 14 residues. The V end was cut by 0 bases, the J end by 0 bases, with 6 bases between. Germline assignment: CDR1 SGDLS and CDR2 YYNGEE. Here the CDR3 reads CASSVATMNTEAFF. The CDR3 DNA sequence: TGTGCCAGCAGCGTAGCTACGATGAACACTGAAGCTTTCTTT.

This clonotype was counted ten times or more. The chain couples TRBV5-1 to TRBJ2-3; the D gene is possibly TRBD2 (6 bases). CDR3 length: 15 residues. Per germline, CDR1 SGHRS and CDR2 YFSETQ. Deletions cut 2 bases from V and 0 bases from J, with 10 bases between. The CDR3 nucleotides read TGCGCCAGCAGCTTAGCGGGCCCTAGCACAGATACGCAGTATTTT. Its protein product is CASSLAGPSTDTQYF. Full variable domain (rest looked up from reference TRBV5-1 and TRBJ2-3): KAGVTQTPRYLIKTRGQQVTLSCSPISGHRSVSWYQQTPGQGLQFLFEYFSETQRNKGNFPGRFSGRQFSNSRSEMNVSTLELGDSALYLCASSLAGPSTDTQYFGPGTRLTVL.

This clonotype was observed a few times. A read error is possible here, since a much larger clone lies one base away. The chain has TRBV4-1 and TRBJ2-5; 10 nucleotides agree with TRBD2. V was pared by 1 base and J by 11 bases, with 10 bases of the junction left unmatched. CDR3 size: 15 residues. In germline, CDR1 is MGHRA, CDR2 YSYEKL. CDR3 amino acids: CASSQVAGGYNEQYF. The DNA of the CDR3 is TGCGCCAGCAGCCAAGTAGCGGGGGGCTACAATGAGCAGTACTTC.

The table lists this clonotype with many counts. This chain uses TRBV6-6 with TRBJ1-5; possible D gene TRBD1, 5 bases. The CDR3 contains 13 residues. CDR1 is MNHNY and CDR2 is SVGAGI in the germline V gene (reference sequence). Between the trimmed V and J ends, which lost 5 bases and 7 bases, there was a span of 12 bases. The CDR3 bases are TGTGCCAGCAGTATTGGGACTTGGCAGCCCCAGCATTTT. Amino acids: CASSIGTWQPQHF.

Regarding this clonotype: A read error may be the cause here, since a much bigger clone is one base away. The chain uses TRBV18 and TRBJ2-1; a possible D gene is TRBD1 (6 bases). V gave up 2 bases and J gave up 7 bases, with 18 bases separating them. CDR1 is KGHSH and CDR2 is LQKENI in the germline V gene. CDR3 length: 16 residues. The CDR3, as DNA: TGTGCCAGCTCACCATCGGCCCCCAACAGGGATAATGAGCAGTTCTTC. This codes for CASSPSAPNRDNEQFF.

This clonotype was observed at least ten times. The chain combines TRBV30 with TRBJ2-1, with D possibly TRBD1 on 5 matching bases. The CDR3 loop spans 13 amino acids. With 7 bases removed from V and 3 bases from J, the gap between germline ends came to 13 bases. The germline gives CDR1 GTSNPN, CDR2 SVGIG (reference sequence). The CDR3: CAFRPGNYNEQFF. CDR3 nucleotides: TGTGCCTTCAGGCCAGGGAACTACAATGAGCAGTTCTTC.

The J gene is TRBJ2-1, the V gene TRBV7-9; perhaps TRBD1 as D (6 bases). This CDR3 is built from 15 residues. V lost 3 bases and J lost 8, with 17 bases in between. Germline CDR1 SEHNR, CDR2 FQNEAQ (reference sequence). This CDR3 reads CASSLAGRGWDEQFF. The DNA of the CDR3 is TGTGCCAGCAGCTTGGCGGGCAGGGGTTGGGATGAGCAGTTCTTC. The complete variable domain, with remaining parts taken from reference TRBV7-9 and TRBJ2-1, reads DTGVSQNPRHKITKRGQNVTFRCDPISEHNRLYWYRQTLGQGPEFLTYFQNEAQLEKSRLLSDRFSAERPKGSFSTLEIQRTEQGDSAMYLCASSLAGRGWDEQFFGPGTRLTVL.

V is TRBV20-1 and J is TRBJ2-3; 12 positions agree with TRBD1. Trimming at V came to 2 bases and at J to 5 bases, leaving 5 bases not matched to a gene. CDR3 size: 15 residues. Germline CDR1 is DFQATT and CDR2 is SNEGSKA (reference sequence). The CDR3 protein is CSARPGTGGIDTQYF. In nucleotides, the CDR3 is TGCAGTGCTAGACCCGGGACAGGGGGCATAGATACGCAGTATTTT.

This clonotype was counted many times. The chain recombines TRBV7-2 with TRBJ1-2; possible D gene TRBD1, 6 bases. The CDR3 spans 14 residues. CDR1 is SGHTA, CDR2 FQGNSA, per germline. V was pared by 5 bases and J by 3 bases, with 13 bases between. CDR3 in DNA: TGTGCCAGCAGCCTCGGCCGGACAGACTATGGCTACACCTTC. Amino acids: CASSLGRTDYGYTF.

This clonotype showed up many times. The rearrangement joins TRBV20-1 to TRBJ2-3, with 7 bases matching TRBD2. CDR1 is DFQATT and CDR2 is SNEGSKA in the germline V gene (reference sequence). Unmatched junction bases numbered 10, after V lost 1 base and J lost 3 bases. The CDR3 is 16 residues long. The DNA for the CDR3 is TGCAGTGCTAGAGTTCAGCCAGCGGGGAAGACAGATACGCAGTATTTT. Protein product: CSARVQPAGKTDTQYF.

This clonotype was detected a few times. With a much larger clone just one base away, this may be a read error. CDR3 protein: CSFDSRNEQFF. CDR3 sequence (DNA): TGCAGCTTCGACAGCCGGAATGAGCAGTTCTTC. V gene TRBV29-1 combines with J gene TRBJ2-1; the D gene is possibly TRBD1 (5 bases). Looked up from germline, CDR1 is SQVTM and CDR2 is ANQGSEA. Between the trimmed V and J ends, which lost 8 bases and 7 bases, there was a span of 12 bases. This CDR3 is built from 11 residues.